Following are 13 T cell receptor beta chains from one sample sequenced in a study of CD8+CD57+ T cells in acquired aplastic anemia. TCR beta VDJ and CDR3 profiles were obtained from a genomic DNA template. Each CDR3 protein is one row after TCRdb ran MiXCR on the reads. The data hold over 150,000 distinct CDR3 sequences, with roughly 48% observed a single time. Sample: sorted CD4+, CD8+, or CD8+CD57+ T cells (not recorded which) from PBMCs. The receptors stem from a human donor in good health.

The rearrangement uses TRBV24-1 and TRBJ1-1; D perhaps matches TRBD1 (5 bases). The CDR3 loop spans 11 amino acids. Looked up from germline, CDR1 is KGHDR and CDR2 is SFDVKD. Trimming removed 8 bases at V and 4 bases at J, with 7 bases between. The CDR3 DNA is TGTGCCACCAAGGGGTTCACTGAAGCTTTCTTT. Its protein product is CATKGFTEAFF.

V usage is TRBV7-9 and J usage is TRBJ1-1; D perhaps matches TRBD1 (6 bases). Per the germline V gene, CDR1 is SEHNR and CDR2 is FQNEAQ (reference sequence). This CDR3 has 14 amino acids. With 0 bases removed from V and 5 bases from J, the gap between germline ends came to 10 bases. The CDR3: CASSLAGGRTEAFF. The DNA for the CDR3 is TGTGCCAGCAGCTTAGCAGGGGGTAGGACTGAAGCTTTCTTT.

With respect to this clonotype: The conserved closing phenylalanine or tryptophan is absent in this CDR3, likely reflecting a read error. The chain joins TRBV27 to TRBJ2-7; tentative D call: TRBD2 (5 bases). V was shortened by 2 bases and J by 6 bases, with 11 bases between the two germline ends. The V gene's germline CDR1 is MNHEY and CDR2 SMNVEV (reference sequence). CDR3 length equals 13 residues. CDR3 nucleotides: TGTGCCAGCAGTTTAAACGGGGAAGCCGAGCAGTACTCC. It is translated as CASSLNGEAEQYS.

At least ten counts were recorded for this clonotype. The chain links TRBV5-1 to TRBJ1-2, with unresolved D. Germline-derived CDR1 and CDR2 are SGHRS and YFSETQ. This CDR3 comprises 14 residues. The ends were cut back, 2 bases at V and 5 bases at J, with 13 bases in the middle. The CDR3 sequence is CASSFTELGYGYTF. The CDR3 coding sequence is TGCGCCAGCAGCTTCACAGAGCTTGGGTATGGCTACACCTTC. Drawing the rest from reference TRBV5-1 and TRBJ1-2, the complete variable domain is KAGVTQTPRYLIKTRGQQVTLSCSPISGHRSVSWYQQTPGQGLQFLFEYFSETQRNKGNFPGRFSGRQFSNSRSEMNVSTLELGDSALYLCASSFTELGYGYTFGSGTRLTVV.

This clonotype was seen a handful of times. The rearrangement joins TRBV27 to TRBJ1-5; the D gene is possibly TRBD1 (5 bases). The length of the CDR3 is 14 residues. Germline values: CDR1 MNHEY, CDR2 SMNVEV (reference sequence). Trimming pared 9 bases from V and 2 bases from J, leaving 14 bases between. The CDR3 DNA sequence: TGTGCCAGGTTGGACAAGCTAGGCAATCAGCCCCAGCATTTT. Translating gives CARLDKLGNQPQHF.

Concerning this clonotype itself: Possible read error: a much larger clone is one base away. The chain uses TRBV9 and TRBJ2-3, with 8 bases aligning to TRBD2. This CDR3 is built from 16 residues. The junction had 9 bases not matched to a gene; V was cut back by 5 bases and J by 1 base. Looked up from germline, CDR1 is SGDLS and CDR2 is YYNGEE. The CDR3 loop reads CASRPGLGGGTDTQYF. CDR3 DNA: TGTGCCAGCAGGCCGGGACTAGGGGGTGGCACAGATACGCAGTATTTT.

This clonotype was recorded many times. The chain links TRBV5-1 to TRBJ2-2, with D hard to call. This CDR3 spans 15 amino acids. Deletions cut 0 bases from V and 6 bases from J, with 12 bases between. The germline gives CDR1 SGHRS, CDR2 YFSETQ. The CDR3 nucleotides read TGCGCCAGCAGCTTGGTAGTCCACGGAGCCGGGGAGCTGTTTTTT. This sequence encodes CASSLVVHGAGELFF. Variable domain in full (rest from reference TRBV5-1 and TRBJ2-2): KAGVTQTPRYLIKTRGQQVTLSCSPISGHRSVSWYQQTPGQGLQFLFEYFSETQRNKGNFPGRFSGRQFSNSRSEMNVSTLELGDSALYLCASSLVVHGAGELFFGEGSRLTVL.

The chain joins TRBV20-1 to TRBJ2-7; D gene uncertain. Germline CDR1 and CDR2: DFQATT and SNEGSKA (reference sequence). This CDR3 is built from 13 residues. Trimming stripped 0 bases from V and 0 bases from J, with 6 bases between. The CDR3 DNA reads TGCAGTGCTAGAGAGGAGTCCTCCTACGAGCAGTACTTC. Protein sequence: CSAREESSYEQYF.

Details on this clonotype: This may be a read error: a much more frequent sequence differs by one nucleotide. The chain carries TRBV5-1 and TRBJ2-5; 9 nucleotides line up with TRBD1. Losses at the gene ends were 4 bases for V and 8 bases for J; bases not matched to a gene: 9. From germline, CDR1 is SGHRS and CDR2 YFSETQ. This CDR3 is 14 amino acids long. The CDR3 spells CASSLRQGGDTQYF. CDR3 sequence (DNA): TGCGCCAGCAGCCTCCGACAGGGGGGGGATACCCAGTACTTC.

This clonotype showed up just a few times. The junction differs from germline at one of its ends, possibly a read error. This chain joins TRBV10-3 and TRBJ1-3; D is unresolved. The CDR3 is 15 amino acids. Germline assignment: CDR1 ENHRY and CDR2 SYGVKD. The CDR3 region has the DNA TGTGCCAGCAGTGGTCGACTGAGCTCTGGAAACACCATATATTTT. It is translated as CASSGRLSSGNTIYF.

This clonotype was observed many times. The CDR3 is CASSVSGIQDNEQFF. Written as DNA, the CDR3 is TGTGCCAGCAGCGTTAGCGGCATACAGGACAATGAGCAGTTCTTC. J is TRBJ2-1 and V is TRBV9, with D possibly TRBD2 on 6 matching bases. Trimming removed 2 bases at V and 5 bases at J, with 14 bases between. In germline, CDR1 is SGDLS, CDR2 YYNGEE. The CDR3 totals 15 residues.

A word on this clonotype: A much larger clone differs by one base, so this may be a read error. CDR3 sequence reads: CASSSGLAGYTDTQYF. In DNA form, the CDR3 reads TGTGCCAGCAGCTCTGGACTAGCGGGGTACACAGATACGCAGTATTTT. The V call is TRBV5-4, the J call TRBJ2-3; 12 nucleotides agree with TRBD2. Germline-derived CDR1 and CDR2 are SGHNT and YYREEE (reference sequence). Trimming at V came to 3 bases and at J to 2 bases, leaving 4 bases not matched to a gene. This CDR3 has 16 residues.

This clonotype was seen ten or more times. The chain recombines TRBV15 with TRBJ2-3; D ambiguous. The CDR3 covers 15 residues. Looked up from germline, CDR1 is LNHNV and CDR2 is YYDKDF (reference sequence). Deletions cut 1 base from V and 0 bases from J, with 8 bases between. Written as DNA, the CDR3 is TGTGCCACCAGCAGAGTAGTTACTAGCACAGATACGCAGTATTTT. It is translated as CATSRVVTSTDTQYF. The entire variable domain, with the rest obtained from reference TRBV15 and TRBJ2-3, is as follows: DAMVIQNPRYQVTQFGKPVTLSCSQTLNHNVMYWYQQKSSQAPKLLFHYYDKDFNNEADTPDNFQSRRPNTSFCFLDIRSPGLGDTAMYLCATSRVVTSTDTQYFGPGTRLTVL.